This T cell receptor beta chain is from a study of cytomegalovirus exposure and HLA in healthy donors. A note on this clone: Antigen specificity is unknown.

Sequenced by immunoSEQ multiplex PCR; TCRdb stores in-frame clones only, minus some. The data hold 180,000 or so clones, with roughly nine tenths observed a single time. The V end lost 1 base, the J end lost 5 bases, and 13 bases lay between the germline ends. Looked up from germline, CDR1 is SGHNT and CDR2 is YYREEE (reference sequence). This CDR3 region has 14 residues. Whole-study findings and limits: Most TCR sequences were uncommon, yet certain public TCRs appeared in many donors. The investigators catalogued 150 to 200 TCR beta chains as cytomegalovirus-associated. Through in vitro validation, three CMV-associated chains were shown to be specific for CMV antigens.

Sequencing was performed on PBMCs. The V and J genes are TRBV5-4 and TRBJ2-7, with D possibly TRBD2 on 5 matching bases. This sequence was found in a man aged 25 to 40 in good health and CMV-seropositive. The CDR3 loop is CASSLMDWRDEQYF. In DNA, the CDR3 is TGTGCCAGCAGCTTGATGGACTGGAGAGACGAGCAGTACTTC.